This T cell receptor beta chain derives from a study of CD8+CD57+ T cells in acquired aplastic anemia. Study at large: On average, sorted CD4+ and CD8+ cells gave 2.5 to 4 ug of DNA. Findings of the study overall: Patients had roughly 31 CD8+ CDR3 sequences in common with controls (the shared set).

It was genomic DNA that served as the template for profiling TCR beta VDJ and CDR3. MiXCR, run by TCRdb on the reads, gives a single entry per CDR3 protein. The sample yields about 150,000 distinct CDR3 sequences, about 50% seen once. By flow cytometry, patients selected for sequencing had shown an expansion of CD8+CD57+ cells. About this clonotype itself: Its antigen is currently unknown.

The germline CDR1 and CDR2 sequences are KGHDR and SFDVKD. This CDR3 is 16 amino acids long. With V trimmed by 4 bases and J by 3 bases, 5 bases remained unmatched. The receptor was isolated from a human donor with aplastic anemia. The sequenced sample was sorted CD4+, CD8+, or CD8+CD57+ T cells (not recorded which) from PBMCs. This chain connects TRBV24-1 to TRBJ2-2, with 9 bases that match TRBD1. The chain's CDR3 is CATSDPGQGDTGELFF. The DNA for the CDR3 is TGTGCCACCAGTGACCCGGGACAGGGAGACACCGGGGAGCTGTTTTTT.